This T cell receptor (beta chain) was found in a study of T cell responses to AZD1222 COVID-19 vaccine. With 6 bases removed from V and 4 bases from J, the gap between germline ends came to 10 bases. Germline-derived CDR1 and CDR2 are MNHEY and SVGAGI. This CDR3 region has 13 residues. As concerns this clone: Its antigen remains unidentified.

Sequencing used immunoSEQ multiplex PCR; TCRdb keeps in-frame clones, though not all of them. The sample records some 150,000 clones, about 86% being singletons. Study conclusions and caveats: Repertoire sampling occurred only after the peak T cell response. Vaccine-associated CD4 TCRs ranged over spike, dominating at 160-218 and 743-854. The donor cohort was predominantly white British with a female majority, and clonal diversity may have been underestimated. Nearly half of unique spike-specific TCRs reportedly avoided B.1.351 and B.1.1.7 mutated regions.

This TCR was sampled from an adult who received the AZD1222 COVID-19 vaccine. V usage is TRBV6-5 and J usage is TRBJ1-5, with D perhaps TRBD1 (5 bases). This specimen consisted of peripheral blood, obtained 28 days after the second AZD1222 dose. The CDR3 spells CASRMGRNQPQHF. CDR3 DNA sequence: TGTGCCAGCAGAATGGGACGGAATCAGCCCCAGCATTTT.